These 26 T cell receptor beta chains share one sample of origin, sequenced in a study of shared clonotypes between healthy human individuals. Method: immunoSEQ multiplex PCR; TCRdb's copy keeps in-frame clones and lacks some. The sample yields some 1.4 million clones, 96% seen once. The sequenced material came from naive CD4+ T cells sorted from blood. Subset described: CD45RA+ positively selected. The receptors originated from a man younger than 40 in good health.

The CDR3 DNA is TGTGCCAGCAGCCCGGGGACAGCTTACAATGAGCAGTTCTTC. It specifies CASSPGTAYNEQFF. This chain links TRBV7-2 with TRBJ2-1; 7 bases align to TRBD1. Germline CDR1 and CDR2: SGHTA and FQGNSA. This CDR3 contains 14 residues. With 5 bases clipped from V and 4 bases from J, the junction kept 5 bases outside the gene matches.

The CDR3 loop is CASSAASGRSYEQYF. DNA for the CDR3: TGTGCCAGCAGCGCCGCTAGCGGGAGGAGCTACGAGCAGTACTTC. This rearrangement joins TRBV5-6 to TRBJ2-7; 11 bases fit TRBD2. The CDR3 loop spans 15 amino acids. V gave up 4 bases and J gave up 3 bases; unmatched junction bases: 6. CDR1 and CDR2 (germline): SGHDT, YYEEEE.

This clone was seen just once. V usage is TRBV6-4 and J usage is TRBJ2-1; 7 bases are shared with TRBD1. This CDR3 region has 13 residues. CDR1 and CDR2 (germline): MRHNA, SNTAGT. The V segment lost 8 bases and the J segment 5 bases; nucleotides outside the gene matches: 6. CDR3 coding DNA: TGTGCCAGCCCACCGGACAGGAACAATGAGCAGTTCTTC. This gives the protein CASPPDRNNEQFF.

The chain carries TRBV19 and TRBJ2-7; tentatively, D is TRBD1 or TRBD2 (5 bases each). The V end lost 3 bases, the J end lost 7 bases, and 13 bases lay between the germline ends. Germline values: CDR1 LNHDA, CDR2 SQIVND (reference sequence). This CDR3 has 13 residues. In DNA, the CDR3 is TGTGCCAGTAGTATTACCGGGACGCGGGAGCAGTACTTC. Encoded protein: CASSITGTREQYF.

This rearrangement joins TRBV5-4 to TRBJ2-7, with D possibly being TRBD1 or TRBD2 (5 bases each). Germline assignment: CDR1 SGHNT and CDR2 YYREEE (reference sequence). Trimming shortened V by 3 bases and J by 3 bases, and 13 bases separated the two germline ends. The CDR3 has 14 residues. This CDR3 reads CASSSRDVGYEQYF. CDR3 coding DNA: TGTGCCAGCAGCTCCCGGGACGTCGGCTACGAGCAGTACTTC.

The table lists this clone with a count of one. The chain is built from TRBV5-4 and TRBJ2-4; TRBD1 agrees at 7 bases. The CDR3 sequence is 14 residues long. J was trimmed by 5 bases and V by 1 base; bases with no gene match: 3. Germline CDR1 SGHNT, CDR2 YYREEE (reference sequence). CDR3 sequence reads: CASSLRQGQNIQYF. The CDR3 DNA is TGTGCCAGCAGCTTGCGACAGGGCCAAAACATTCAGTACTTC.

The rearrangement links TRBV2 to TRBJ2-7, with 15 bases fitting TRBD2. This CDR3 contains 15 residues. Germline V gives CDR1 SNHLY, CDR2 FYNNEI. V lost 8 bases to trimming and J lost 4 bases; unmatched junction nucleotides: 6. CDR3 DNA: TGTGCCAGCGCGGGACTAGCGGGAGGTAGTTACGAGCAGTACTTC. It is translated as CASAGLAGGSYEQYF. The variable domain in full, with the rest retrieved from reference TRBV2 and TRBJ2-7, is EPEVTQTPSHQVTQMGQEVILRCVPISNHLYFYWYRQILGQKVEFLVSFYNNEISEKSEIFDDQFSVERPDGSNFTLKIRSTKLEDSAMYFCASAGLAGGSYEQYFGPGTRLTVT.

The chain combines TRBV5-1 with TRBJ2-3; possibly TRBD1 for D (5 bases). Trimming removed 4 bases at V and 4 bases at J, with 10 bases between. Germline loops: CDR1 SGHRS, CDR2 YFSETQ. This CDR3 spans 13 amino acids. The CDR3 DNA follows: TGCGCCAGCAGCAGGGGTAGCTCAGATACGCAGTATTTT. Translating it yields CASSRGSSDTQYF.

The genes are TRBV6-1 and TRBJ2-5; 14 bases fit TRBD2. Germline CDR1 and CDR2: MNHNS and SASEGT. Unmatched junction bases numbered 4, after V lost 5 bases and J lost 5 bases. This CDR3 comprises 15 residues. CDR3 amino acids: CASSQRTSGRETQYF. CDR3 DNA: TGTGCCAGCAGTCAACGGACTAGCGGGAGGGAGACCCAGTACTTC.

The chain is built from TRBV6-6 and TRBJ1-1; 12 positions agree with TRBD1. CDR1 is MNHNY and CDR2 is SVGAGI in the germline V gene (reference sequence). J gave up 1 base and V 8 bases, and 8 bases lay outside the gene matches. This CDR3 is 16 amino acids long. The CDR3 DNA sequence: TGTGCCAGCGGAAGGGACAGGGGGCAGAGGAACACTGAAGCTTTCTTT. It translates to CASGRDRGQRNTEAFF.

Remarks on this clone: Other DNA sequences in the same sample also yield this CDR3. This chain connects TRBV18 to TRBJ2-2, with D possibly TRBD2 on 6 matching bases. CDR1 KGHSH and CDR2 LQKENI come from the germline V gene. Between the trimmed V and J ends, which lost 2 bases and 6 bases, there was a span of 7 bases. The CDR3 runs 13 residues. The CDR3 loop is CASSPGGSGELFF. CDR3 in DNA: TGTGCCAGCTCACCAGGAGGGTCCGGGGAGCTGTTTTTT.

The V gene is TRBV29-1, the J gene TRBJ1-5; 7 bases are a match to TRBD1. V was pared by 7 bases and J by 5 bases, with 11 bases of the junction left unmatched. CDR3 length: 14 amino acids. Germline V gene sequence: CDR1 SQVTM, CDR2 ANQGSEA. DNA of the CDR3: TGCAGCGCCGGGGAGGGGGCAGCGGATCAGCCCCAGCATTTT. Residues: CSAGEGAADQPQHF.

The V call is TRBV10-2, the J call TRBJ1-5; D might be TRBD1 (5 bases). The V end was cut by 6 bases, the J end by 5 bases, with 11 bases between. The CDR3 is 13 amino acids. In germline, CDR1 is WSHSY, CDR2 SAAADI. The CDR3 loop reads CASRELTDQPQHF. The DNA for the CDR3 is TGCGCCAGCAGGGAACTGACAGATCAGCCCCAGCATTTT.

J is TRBJ2-7 and V is TRBV15; possibly TRBD2 for D (5 bases). Trimming took 2 bases from V and 2 from J, leaving 10 bases between them. This CDR3 contains 14 residues. The V gene's germline CDR1 is LNHNV and CDR2 YYDKDF (reference sequence). The CDR3 DNA is TGTGCCACCAGCAGACGAGGGTTTGCCTACGAGCAGTACTTC. Amino acid sequence: CATSRRGFAYEQYF.

This chain links TRBV29-1 with TRBJ2-1; D is unresolved. V dropped 4 bases and J dropped 5 bases, with 12 bases sitting between them. The V gene's germline CDR1 is SQVTM and CDR2 ANQGSEA. The CDR3 sequence is 13 residues long. The CDR3 reads CSVGNHRDNEQFF. The CDR3 nucleotides read TGCAGCGTTGGCAACCACCGAGACAATGAGCAGTTCTTC.

The gene calls are TRBV4-3 and TRBJ2-2; tentative D call: TRBD2 (7 bases). The CDR3 is made up of 15 amino acids. CDR1 LGHNA and CDR2 YSLEER come from the germline V gene. Trimming removed 1 base from V and 5 bases from J, with 11 bases in between. The CDR3 DNA is TGCGCCAGCAGCCAAGTGGGAGGGGGGACCGGGGAGCTGTTTTTT. Protein: CASSQVGGGTGELFF.

The table lists this clone with a count of one. The V gene is TRBV5-4, the J gene TRBJ2-3; 7 bases line up with TRBD1. The CDR3 totals 15 residues. Germline CDR1 is SGHNT and CDR2 is YYREEE (reference sequence). The J segment lost 4 bases and the V segment lost 5 bases, leaving 10 bases of the junction unmatched. CDR3 sequence: CASSSPTGNPDTQYF. The CDR3 nucleotides read TGTGCCAGCAGTAGCCCGACAGGGAATCCAGATACGCAGTATTTT.

With respect to this clone: Different DNA sequences within this sample yield the same CDR3. Here the CDR3 DNA reads TGCGCCAGCAGCCCATTAGCGGTTACTAGCACAGATACGCAGTATTTT. Its protein is CASSPLAVTSTDTQYF. V usage is TRBV5-1 and J usage is TRBJ2-3; possible D gene TRBD2, 6 bases. V was trimmed by 4 bases and J by 0 bases, leaving 15 bases between them. The CDR3 covers 16 residues. Per germline, CDR1 SGHRS and CDR2 YFSETQ. Full variable domain (missing parts from reference TRBV5-1 and TRBJ2-3): KAGVTQTPRYLIKTRGQQVTLSCSPISGHRSVSWYQQTPGQGLQFLFEYFSETQRNKGNFPGRFSGRQFSNSRSEMNVSTLELGDSALYLCASSPLAVTSTDTQYFGPGTRLTVL.

This chain links TRBV7-3 with TRBJ2-1, with 10 bases fitting TRBD2. V lost 3 bases to trimming and J lost 5 bases; unmatched junction nucleotides: 7. The length of the CDR3 is 16 residues. Germline V gives CDR1 SGHTA, CDR2 FQGTGA. CDR3 bases: TGTGCCAGCAGCTTTTCCGGGACTAGCGTTAACAATGAGCAGTTCTTC. Translating it yields CASSFSGTSVNNEQFF.

This clone appeared a single time. The V and J genes are TRBV5-4 and TRBJ2-2; D unresolved. Looked up from germline, CDR1 is SGHNT and CDR2 is YYREEE (reference sequence). Trimming removed 4 bases from V and 4 bases from J, with 17 bases in between. This CDR3 region has 16 residues. The CDR3 protein is CASSRDRKRSTGELFF. CDR3 sequence (DNA): TGTGCCAGCAGCCGCGATCGTAAGCGATCCACCGGGGAGCTGTTTTTT.

The chain is built from TRBV30 and TRBJ2-1; unclear D gene. CDR3 length: 12 residues. Trimming removed 2 bases from V and 6 bases from J, with 8 bases in between. The germline gives CDR1 GTSNPN, CDR2 SVGIG (reference sequence). This CDR3 is CAWSFTPNEQFF. In nucleotides, the CDR3 is TGTGCCTGGAGTTTTACCCCCAATGAGCAGTTCTTC.

The chain couples TRBV7-9 to TRBJ1-2, with D maybe TRBD1 (5 bases). V was shortened by 7 bases and J by 6 bases, with 15 bases between the two germline ends. Germline CDR1 and CDR2: SEHNR and FQNEAQ (reference sequence). This CDR3 spans 13 amino acids. CDR3 protein: CASNEGYLNGYTF. DNA of the CDR3: TGTGCCAGCAACGAGGGGTACCTGAATGGCTACACCTTC.

The chain recombines TRBV7-9 with TRBJ1-5; 11 bases align to TRBD1. Germline V gene sequence: CDR1 SEHNR, CDR2 FQNEAQ (reference sequence). The CDR3 spans 19 residues. Trimming cost V 5 bases and J 2 bases; bases outside gene matches: 14. The DNA for the CDR3 is TGTGCCAGCAGCCTCGCCCGGACAGGGGGCAGCCGTGGCAATCAGCCCCAGCATTTT. Its protein is CASSLARTGGSRGNQPQHF.

The genes are TRBV6-5 and TRBJ2-3; a weak D match, TRBD2 (6 bases). Deletions cut 2 bases from V and 6 bases from J, with 18 bases between. CDR1 and CDR2 (germline): MNHEY, SVGAGI. This CDR3 has 16 residues. CDR3 loop: CASSYPGAPVLDTQYF. In nucleotides, the CDR3 is TGTGCCAGCAGTTACCCGGGAGCCCCCGTCTTGGATACGCAGTATTTT.

The chain has TRBV29-1 and TRBJ1-1; D unclear. Per germline, CDR1 SQVTM and CDR2 ANQGSEA. The CDR3 covers 14 residues. Trimming removed 4 bases at V and 1 base at J, with 13 bases between. CDR3 nucleotides: TGCAGCGTTGGTTTGGAAACGCCGAACACTGAAGCTTTCTTT. Protein sequence: CSVGLETPNTEAFF.

The chain recombines TRBV7-2 with TRBJ2-6; D unclear. Trimming pared 5 bases from V and 2 bases from J, leaving 13 bases between. The CDR3 totals 16 residues. Germline CDR1 SGHTA, CDR2 FQGNSA. The CDR3 coding sequence is TGTGCCAGCAGCCTAACCTTGGGTGCTGGGGCCAACGTCCTGACTTTC. The encoded protein is CASSLTLGAGANVLTF.